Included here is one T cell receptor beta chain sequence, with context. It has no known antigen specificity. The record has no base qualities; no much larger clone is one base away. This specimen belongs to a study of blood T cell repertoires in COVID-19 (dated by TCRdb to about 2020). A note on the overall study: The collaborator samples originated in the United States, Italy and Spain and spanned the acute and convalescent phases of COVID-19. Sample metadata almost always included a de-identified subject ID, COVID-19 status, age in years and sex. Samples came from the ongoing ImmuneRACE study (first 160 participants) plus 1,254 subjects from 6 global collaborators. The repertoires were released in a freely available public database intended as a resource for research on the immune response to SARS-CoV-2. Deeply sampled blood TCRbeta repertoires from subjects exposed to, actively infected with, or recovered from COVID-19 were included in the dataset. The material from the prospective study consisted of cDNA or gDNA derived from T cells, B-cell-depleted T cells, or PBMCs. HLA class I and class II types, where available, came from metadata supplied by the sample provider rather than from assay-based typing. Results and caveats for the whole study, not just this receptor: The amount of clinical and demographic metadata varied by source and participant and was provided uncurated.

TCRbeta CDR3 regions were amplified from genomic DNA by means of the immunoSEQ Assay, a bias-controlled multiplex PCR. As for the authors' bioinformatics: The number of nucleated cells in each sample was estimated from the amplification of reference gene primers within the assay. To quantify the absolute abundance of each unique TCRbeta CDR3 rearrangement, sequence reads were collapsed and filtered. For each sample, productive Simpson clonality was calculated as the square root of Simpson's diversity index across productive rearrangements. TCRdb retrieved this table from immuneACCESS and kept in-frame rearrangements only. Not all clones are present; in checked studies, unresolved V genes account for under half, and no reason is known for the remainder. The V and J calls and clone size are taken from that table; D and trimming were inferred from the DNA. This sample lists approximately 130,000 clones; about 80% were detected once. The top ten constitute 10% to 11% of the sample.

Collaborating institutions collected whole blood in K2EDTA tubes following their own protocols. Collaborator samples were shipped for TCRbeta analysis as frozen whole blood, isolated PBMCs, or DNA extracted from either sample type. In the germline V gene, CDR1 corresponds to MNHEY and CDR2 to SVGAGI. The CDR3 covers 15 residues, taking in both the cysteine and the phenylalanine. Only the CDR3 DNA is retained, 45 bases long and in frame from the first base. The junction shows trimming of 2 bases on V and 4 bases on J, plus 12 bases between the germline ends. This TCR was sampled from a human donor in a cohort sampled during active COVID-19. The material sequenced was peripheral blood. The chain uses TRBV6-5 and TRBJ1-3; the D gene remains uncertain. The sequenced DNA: TGTGCCAGCAGTTACGGCGGGGAAAGCGGAAACACCATATATTTT. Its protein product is CASSYGGESGNTIYF.